One sample yielded the 22 T cell receptor beta chains listed below, sequenced in a study of T cell changes during pregnancy in multiple sclerosis (dated by TCRdb to the late 2010s). The library relied on the immunoSEQ multiplex PCR assay. Drawn from immuneACCESS, this table holds only the in-frame rearrangements with V and J called that TCRdb kept. Clones are partly lost; checked studies trace under half to an unresolved V gene and leave the rest unexplained. Across this sample there are roughly 76,000 clones, with about 93% seen only once. Around 0.5% of the sample is in the top ten clones. Sequences were derived from CD4+ T cells from peripheral blood mononuclear cells, sampled in the second trimester of pregnancy. All receptors derive from a female donor with multiple sclerosis, enrolled in a pregnancy study.

This clone appeared once. The chain is built from TRBV16 and TRBJ1-1; D is uncertain. V was trimmed by 4 bases and J by 0 bases, leaving 12 bases between them. Looked up from germline, CDR1 is KGHSY and CDR2 is FQNENV. The CDR3 covers 15 residues. In DNA, the CDR3 is TGTGCCAGCAGCCCCTCGGGGTCAGTGAACACTGAAGCTTTCTTT. It encodes CASSPSGSVNTEAFF.

This chain connects TRBV19 to TRBJ2-3; 10 nucleotides agree with TRBD1. The J segment lost 6 bases and the V segment lost 2 bases, leaving 8 bases of the junction unmatched. The germline gives CDR1 LNHDA, CDR2 SQIVND (reference sequence). The CDR3 has 16 amino acids. CDR3 bases: TGTGCCAGTAGTATAATAGTGGGACAGGGGATCGATACGCAGTATTTT. Translated, it gives CASSIIVGQGIDTQYF.

This clone was counted a few times. This rearrangement joins TRBV6-5 to TRBJ1-2; D not certain. Germline V gene lookup returns CDR1 MNHEY and CDR2 SVGAGI. V was pared by 6 bases and J by 0 bases, with 11 bases between. The CDR3 has 14 residues. In nucleotides, the CDR3 is TGTGCCAGCAGCCCGACCGGAGCTAACTATGGCTACACCTTC. It encodes CASSPTGANYGYTF.

The rearrangement joins TRBV2 to TRBJ2-7; D is unclear. V was cut by 6 bases and J by 9 bases, with 12 bases left in between. This CDR3 is 11 amino acids long. CDR1 and CDR2 (germline): SNHLY, FYNNEI. CDR3 bases: TGTGCCAGCAGGGAATTCCCGTTGCAGTACTTC. Its translation: CASREFPLQYF.

The V and J genes are TRBV9 and TRBJ2-2; 7 bases fit TRBD1. This CDR3 region has 21 residues. Trimming removed 2 bases from V and 4 bases from J; junction bases left unmatched: 23. Germline V gene data show CDR1 as SGDLS and CDR2 as YYNGEE. The CDR3 coding sequence is TGTGCCAGCAGCGTCTCCGGTCATCCGGGACCAGGGACAGCTACCACCGGGGAGCTGTTTTTT. The encoded protein is CASSVSGHPGPGTATTGELFF.

This clone was observed once. V and J are TRBV6-1 and TRBJ2-2; D ambiguous. Trimming took 6 bases from V and 0 from J, leaving 8 bases between them. Germline loops: CDR1 MNHNS, CDR2 SASEGT. The CDR3 runs to 14 residues. CDR3: CASRQFANTGELFF. CDR3 sequence (DNA): TGTGCCAGCAGACAGTTCGCGAACACCGGGGAGCTGTTTTTT.

The chain recombines TRBV30 with TRBJ1-6; D gene unclear. The germline CDR1 and CDR2 sequences are GTSNPN and SVGIG (reference sequence). The CDR3 has 12 amino acids. V lost 4 bases to trimming and J lost 6 bases, with 7 bases between them. CDR3: CAWKQFNSPLHF. The CDR3 region has the DNA TGTGCCTGGAAACAGTTTAATTCACCCCTCCACTTT.

As to this clone: Other DNA sequences within the sample encode an identical CDR3. The CDR3 DNA sequence: TGTGCCAGCAGCTTAGTTGGCAGGGTTTATAATTCACCCCTCCACTTT. Translation gives CASSLVGRVYNSPLHF. The rearrangement joins TRBV11-3 to TRBJ1-6, with D maybe TRBD1 (5 bases). CDR1 SGHNT and CDR2 YENEEA come from the germline V gene. Trimming pared 1 base from V and 4 bases from J, leaving 11 bases between. This CDR3 is 16 amino acids long. Combining the CDR3 with reference TRBV11-3 and TRBJ1-6 gives the whole variable domain EAGVVQSPRYKIIEKKQPVAFWCNPISGHNTLYWYLQNLGQGPELLIRYENEEAVDDSQLPKDRFSAERLKGVDSTLKIQPAELGDSAVYLCASSLVGRVYNSPLHFGNGTRLTVT.

The chain recombines TRBV2 with TRBJ1-1; 9 nucleotides agree with TRBD1. Germline CDR1 reads SNHLY; CDR2 reads FYNNEI. The CDR3 is 17 residues long. V lost 6 bases to trimming and J lost 8 bases; unmatched junction nucleotides: 19. CDR3 DNA sequence: TGTGCCAGCAGCGAGGGACAGGGTGGATATGGGGCGTGGGAAGCTTTCTTT. This translates into CASSEGQGGYGAWEAFF. The whole variable domain, remainder taken from reference TRBV2 and TRBJ1-1, is EPEVTQTPSHQVTQMGQEVILRCVPISNHLYFYWYRQILGQKVEFLVSFYNNEISEKSEIFDDQFSVERPDGSNFTLKIRSTKLEDSAMYFCASSEGQGGYGAWEAFFGQGTRLTVV.

The chain couples TRBV7-2 to TRBJ1-1; TRBD1 is a possible D gene (6 bases). The CDR3 consists of 14 residues. CDR1 SGHTA and CDR2 FQGNSA come from the germline V gene. Trimming left V 5 bases short and J 4 bases short, with 14 bases between. CDR3 coding DNA: TGTGCCAGCAGCCACCAGGGGACCATCACTGAAGCTTTCTTT. Translated, it gives CASSHQGTITEAFF.

This sequence joins TRBV30 and TRBJ1-4; D is unresolved. V lost 6 bases, J lost 0 bases, and 8 bases lay in between. The CDR3 runs 13 residues. The germline CDR1 and CDR2 sequences are GTSNPN and SVGIG (reference sequence). CDR3 in amino acids: CACAGTTNEKLFF. The CDR3, as DNA: TGTGCCTGTGCGGGTACAACTAATGAAAAACTGTTTTTT.

The chain has TRBV25-1 and TRBJ1-2, with 11 bases matching TRBD1. From germline, CDR1 is MGHDK and CDR2 SYGVNS. Losses at the gene ends were 3 bases for V and 1 base for J; bases not matched to a gene: 1. The CDR3 is 15 residues long. CDR3 sequence reads: CASSEGTGGNYGYTF. The CDR3 DNA sequence: TGTGCCAGCAGTGAGGGGACAGGGGGTAACTATGGCTACACCTTC.

The CDR3 bases are TGTGCCAGCAGTTTATTAGGGGGAATGGGGCAACAGCATTTT. It is translated as CASSLLGGMGQQHF. The gene calls are TRBV28 and TRBJ1-5; D might be TRBD1 (6 bases). This CDR3 comprises 14 residues. CDR1 is MDHEN and CDR2 is SYDVKM in the germline V gene. V lost 1 base, J lost 13 bases, and 17 bases lay in between.

This clone was detected only once. V gene TRBV7-9 combines with J gene TRBJ2-1; 11 nucleotides match TRBD2. J lost 6 bases, V lost 4 bases, and 5 bases had no gene match. CDR3 length: 15 amino acids. From germline, CDR1 is SEHNR and CDR2 FQNEAQ (reference sequence). The CDR3 loop reads CASSSGLAEINEQFF. The CDR3 bases are TGTGCCAGCAGCTCGGGACTAGCGGAGATCAATGAGCAGTTCTTC.

This clone appeared a single time. The chain employs TRBV23-1 and TRBJ1-5; 7 nucleotides agree with TRBD1. TRBV23-1 is designated an ORF whose function remains uncertain. Losses at the gene ends were 1 base for V and 1 base for J; bases not matched to a gene: 4. This CDR3 region has 16 residues. DNA of the CDR3: TGCGCCAGCAGTCAATGCACAGGGGAGAGCAATCAGCCCCAGCATTTT. Amino acid sequence: CASSQCTGESNQPQHF.

A few counts support this clone. The rearrangement links TRBV19 to TRBJ1-5; TRBD1 might be the D (5 bases). There are 15 residues in the CDR3. Deletions cut 5 bases from V and 3 bases from J, with 14 bases between. Looked up from germline, CDR1 is LNHDA and CDR2 is SQIVND (reference sequence). DNA for the CDR3: TGTGCCAGTAGTCAACCGACAGTTTCCAATCAGCCCCAGCATTTT. It translates to CASSQPTVSNQPQHF.

The chain links TRBV2 to TRBJ2-1, with a weak D call TRBD2 (5 bases). With 3 bases removed from V and 4 bases from J, the gap between germline ends came to 19 bases. CDR1 is SNHLY and CDR2 is FYNNEI in the germline V gene. This CDR3 region has 17 residues. The CDR3 nucleotides read TGTGCCAGCAGTGACACTGGCGGCGGGTACTATTACAATGAGCAGTTCTTC. Encoded protein: CASSDTGGGYYYNEQFF.

This clone was counted only a few times. The chain couples TRBV6-6 to TRBJ1-3; unclear D gene. The CDR3 loop spans 16 amino acids. Germline V gene lookup returns CDR1 MNHNY and CDR2 SVGAGI (reference sequence). Between the trimmed V and J ends, which lost 8 bases and 5 bases, there was a span of 22 bases. The CDR3 reads CASRGAPLEYRNTIYF. Here the CDR3 DNA reads TGTGCCAGCCGGGGTGCCCCCTTGGAGTATCGAAACACCATATATTTT.

The chain joins TRBV19 to TRBJ2-7; 9 bases line up with TRBD1. The CDR3 is 15 amino acids. V was pared by 3 bases and J by 6 bases, with 9 bases of the junction left unmatched. CDR1 and CDR2 (germline): LNHDA, SQIVND (reference sequence). CDR3: CASSIAGTGLREQYF. The CDR3 bases are TGTGCCAGTAGTATCGCCGGGACAGGGCTTCGCGAGCAGTACTTC.

In its sample, this clone was seen once. The CDR3 region has the DNA TGTGCCAGCAGCGCTGCCGGGACAGTTGATTACGAGCAGTACTTC. It yields the protein CASSAAGTVDYEQYF. The genes are TRBV5-4 and TRBJ2-7, with TRBD1 matching over 7 bases. Germline-derived CDR1 and CDR2 are SGHNT and YYREEE (reference sequence). Trimming removed 4 bases from V and 4 bases from J; junction bases left unmatched: 11. CDR3 length: 15 amino acids.

The chain has TRBV7-9 and TRBJ2-1, with 9 bases fitting TRBD1. Per germline, CDR1 SEHNR and CDR2 FQNEAQ (reference sequence). The CDR3 runs to 15 residues. V was clipped by 1 base and J by 9 bases; unmatched bases: 7. The CDR3 sequence: CASSLGDRAFSEQFF. The CDR3 region has the DNA TGTGCCAGCAGCTTAGGGGACAGGGCTTTTAGTGAGCAGTTCTTC.

This clone was observed a handful of times. The chain recombines TRBV7-2 with TRBJ1-2, with 7 bases that match TRBD1. This CDR3 is 15 amino acids long. CDR1 is SGHTA, CDR2 FQGNSA, per germline. V shed 1 base and J 5 bases; nucleotides not matched to a gene: 7. The CDR3 DNA reads TGTGCCAGCAGCTTAGGACAGGGAATTTCTTATGGCTACACCTTC. Its translation is CASSLGQGISYGYTF.